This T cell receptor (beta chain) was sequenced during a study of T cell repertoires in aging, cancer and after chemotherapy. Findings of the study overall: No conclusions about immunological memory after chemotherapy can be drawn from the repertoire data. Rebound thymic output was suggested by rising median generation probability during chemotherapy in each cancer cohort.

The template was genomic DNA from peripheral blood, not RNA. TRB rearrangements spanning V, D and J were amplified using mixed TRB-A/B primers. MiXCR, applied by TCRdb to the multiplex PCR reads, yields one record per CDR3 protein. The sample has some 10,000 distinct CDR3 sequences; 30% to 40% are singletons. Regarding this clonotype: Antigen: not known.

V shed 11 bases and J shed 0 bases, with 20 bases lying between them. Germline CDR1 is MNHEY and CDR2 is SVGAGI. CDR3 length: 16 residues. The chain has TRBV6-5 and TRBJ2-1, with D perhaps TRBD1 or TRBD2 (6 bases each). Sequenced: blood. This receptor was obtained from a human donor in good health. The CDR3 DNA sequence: TGTGCCTGCCGAGGGGGGCGCCGGACCTCCTACAATGAGCAGTTCTTC. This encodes CACRGGRRTSYNEQFF.